The text below deals with one T cell receptor beta chain. Its antigen is as yet unknown. The CDR3 consists of 12 residues. CDR1 and CDR2 from the germline V gene are MNHNY and SVGAGI (reference sequence). Trimming took 6 bases from V and 1 from J, leaving 6 bases between them. Clones were sequenced by immunoSEQ multiplex PCR, and TCRdb holds only the in-frame ones, with some missing. The sample yields 95,000 to 110,000 clones, 75% to 90% seen once. These data come from a study of T cell clones after liver transplantation. Overall study: Blood was drawn pre-transplant, before withdrawal, and after full or failed withdrawal.

Study findings and constraints: Conclusions were preliminary, with small, heterogeneous patient groups. Low donor cell numbers restricted donor-reactive repertoire measurement in a couple of subjects.

This clonotype was sampled from a human donor who received a liver transplant. Source: CD4+ T cells from blood, taken before liver transplant. The chain employs TRBV6-6 and TRBJ2-5; D is unresolved. This CDR3 reads CASSPTQETQYF. CDR3 in DNA: TGTGCCAGCAGCCCTACCCAAGAGACCCAGTACTTC.